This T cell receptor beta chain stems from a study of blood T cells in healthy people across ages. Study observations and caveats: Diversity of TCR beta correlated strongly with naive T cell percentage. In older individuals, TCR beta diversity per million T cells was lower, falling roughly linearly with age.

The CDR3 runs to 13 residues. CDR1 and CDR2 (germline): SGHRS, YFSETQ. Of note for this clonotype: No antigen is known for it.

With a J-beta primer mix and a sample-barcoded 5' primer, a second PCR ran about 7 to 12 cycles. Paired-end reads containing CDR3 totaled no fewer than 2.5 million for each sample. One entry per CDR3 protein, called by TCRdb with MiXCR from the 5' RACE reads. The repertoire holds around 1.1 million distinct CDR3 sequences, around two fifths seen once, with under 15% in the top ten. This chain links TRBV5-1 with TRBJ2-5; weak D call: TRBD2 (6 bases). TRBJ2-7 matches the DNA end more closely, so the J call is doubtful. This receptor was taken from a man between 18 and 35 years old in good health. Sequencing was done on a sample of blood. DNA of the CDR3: TGCGCCAGCAGCTTGTCGGGGGTATTCGAGCAGTACTTC. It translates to CASSLSGVFEQYF.